These 26 T cell receptor beta chains originate from one sample sequenced in a study of graft-versus-host responses after intestinal transplantation. Assay: immunoSEQ multiplex PCR; the TCRdb copy retains only in-frame clones and omits some. There are tens of thousands of clones in the sample; about 94% occur only once, and 0.75% to 0.9% lies in the top ten. Sequencing was performed on PBMCs, taken 16 days after intestinal transplant. Receptor source: a human patient who received an intestinal transplant, so some T cells may come from the graft donor.

This clone was seen a handful of times. This chain joins TRBV2 and TRBJ2-7; TRBD2 aligns across 8 bases. CDR3 length: 15 amino acids. The germline V gene has CDR1 SNHLY and CDR2 FYNNEI. The V gene end was trimmed by 6 bases and the J gene end by 0 bases; junction bases not matched to a gene: 7. CDR3 sequence reads: CASREAAGVSYEQYF. CDR3 DNA: TGTGCCAGCAGGGAGGCAGCGGGAGTCTCCTACGAGCAGTACTTC.

The chain couples TRBV7-3 to TRBJ2-1; TRBD2 matches at 7 bases. Germline lookup yields CDR1 SGHTA and CDR2 FQGTGA. The CDR3 contains 14 residues. V lost 2 bases, J lost 7 bases, and 5 bases stayed unmatched. The CDR3 protein is CASSLDSGPNEQFF. DNA of the CDR3: TGTGCCAGCAGCTTAGATAGCGGGCCAAATGAGCAGTTCTTC.

The chain is built from TRBV29-1 and TRBJ2-1; 14 bases agree with TRBD2. The V segment lost 3 bases and the J segment 10 bases; nucleotides outside the gene matches: 2. In germline, CDR1 is SQVTM, CDR2 ANQGSEA. The CDR3 runs 13 residues. CDR3 sequence (DNA): TGCAGCGTTGACCGGACTAGCGGGAGGGAGCAGTTCTTC. It specifies CSVDRTSGREQFF.

J is TRBJ2-6 and V is TRBV5-6, with a weak D call TRBD1 (6 bases). Germline CDR1 SGHDT, CDR2 YYEEEE. This CDR3 is 17 amino acids long. The ends were cut back, 0 bases at V and 0 bases at J, with 10 bases in the middle. CDR3 region: CASSLDRVISGANVLTF. The CDR3 nucleotides read TGTGCCAGCAGCTTGGACAGGGTTATCTCTGGGGCCAACGTCCTGACTTTC.

The rearrangement uses TRBV7-8 and TRBJ2-7; D gene unclear. CDR3 length: 16 residues. V was cut by 0 bases and J by 3 bases, with 15 bases left in between. CDR1 and CDR2 from the germline V gene are SGHVS and FQNEAQ. CDR3 nucleotides: TGTGCCAGCAGCTTAGCCGGAGACCCCTCGTACTACGAGCAGTACTTC. It yields the protein CASSLAGDPSYYEQYF.

This clone was counted a single time. V gene TRBV6-5 combines with J gene TRBJ2-1; 9 nucleotides match TRBD2. CDR1 and CDR2 from the germline V gene are MNHEY and SVGAGI. The trim removed 9 bases at V and 3 bases at J, leaving 6 bases unmatched. The CDR3 has 14 residues. The CDR3: CASARLADYNEQFF. DNA for the CDR3: TGTGCCAGTGCACGACTAGCGGACTACAATGAGCAGTTCTTC.

J is TRBJ2-2 and V is TRBV28; no clear D gene. V lost 3 bases and J 4 bases, leaving 9 bases between the germline ends. The CDR3 is 14 amino acids. The germline V gene encodes CDR1 MDHEN and CDR2 SYDVKM. The CDR3 DNA reads as TGTGCCAGCAGTTTCCAACCTGGCACCGGGGAGCTGTTTTTT. Translated: CASSFQPGTGELFF. Combining the CDR3 with reference TRBV28 and TRBJ2-2 gives the whole variable domain DVKVTQSSRYLVKRTGEKVFLECVQDMDHENMFWYRQDPGLGLRLIYFSYDVKMKEKGDIPEGYSVSREKKERFSLILESASTNQTSMYLCASSFQPGTGELFFGEGSRLTVL.

V is TRBV19 and J is TRBJ2-1, with D possibly TRBD2 on 5 matching bases. Trimming pared 0 bases from V and 4 bases from J, leaving 16 bases between. CDR1 LNHDA and CDR2 SQIVND come from the germline V gene (reference sequence). CDR3 length: 17 residues. CDR3 loop: CASSIDRLAGPYNEQFF. The CDR3, as DNA: TGTGCCAGTAGTATAGATCGCCTAGCTGGTCCATACAATGAGCAGTTCTTC.

On this clone itself: The same CDR3 can be traced to other DNA sequences in this sample. J is TRBJ2-7 and V is TRBV7-2; no firm D call. The V and J ends lost 5 bases and 1 base respectively, with 3 bases between them. This CDR3 has 11 residues. Germline CDR1 is SGHTA and CDR2 is FQGNSA. CDR3 sequence (DNA): TGTGCCAGCAGCCTATCCTACGAGCAGTACTTC. Protein: CASSLSYEQYF. Together with reference TRBV7-2 and TRBJ2-7, the CDR3 gives the full variable domain: GAGVSQSPSNKVTEKGKDVELRCDPISGHTALYWYRQSLGQGLEFLIYFQGNSAPDKSGLPSDRFSAERTGGSVSTLTIQRTQQEDSAVYLCASSLSYEQYFGPGTRLTVT.

This clone was seen a single time. The CDR3 is CASSFQIRADQGANVLTF. The CDR3 coding sequence is TGTGCCAGCAGCTTTCAGATAAGGGCCGATCAGGGGGCCAACGTCCTGACTTTC. V and J are TRBV11-1 and TRBJ2-6; D remains ambiguous. The CDR3 has 18 amino acids. Deletions cut 3 bases from V and 4 bases from J, with 19 bases between. The germline V gene encodes CDR1 SGHAT and CDR2 FQDESV (reference sequence).

V gene TRBV19 combines with J gene TRBJ2-1, with 8 bases aligning to TRBD1. Per germline, CDR1 LNHDA and CDR2 SQIVND (reference sequence). J lost 10 bases, V lost 3 bases, and 2 bases had no gene match. The CDR3 has 12 residues. DNA of the CDR3: TGTGCCAGTAGTATCGCAGGGGGCGAGCAGTTCTTC. Protein sequence: CASSIAGGEQFF.

V usage is TRBV7-9 and J usage is TRBJ2-3; maybe TRBD2 (6 bases). Trimming shortened V by 5 bases and J by 0 bases, and 15 bases separated the two germline ends. This CDR3 contains 16 residues. CDR1 is SEHNR and CDR2 is FQNEAQ in the germline V gene (reference sequence). The CDR3: CASSPASGESTDTQYF. The CDR3 DNA reads as TGTGCCAGCAGCCCAGCCTCGGGGGAGAGCACAGATACGCAGTATTTT.

On this clone itself: The conserved final phenylalanine or tryptophan is absent from the CDR3, which likely points to a read error. The rearrangement joins TRBV4-1 to TRBJ2-2; D is unclear. The CDR3 sequence is 15 residues long. Germline V CDR1 and CDR2: MGHRA, YSYEKL. V lost 2 bases and J lost 0, with 7 bases in between. The CDR3 loop reads CASSQRLTNTGELFL. As DNA, the CDR3 is TGCGCCAGCAGCCAAAGGCTGACGAACACCGGGGAGCTGTTTTTA.

The sample holds one count of this clone. The CDR3 nucleotides read TGTGCCAGCAGGCGGGACAGCACCGTTATGAACACTGAAGCTTTCTTT. It specifies CASRRDSTVMNTEAFF. The chain employs TRBV6-4 and TRBJ1-1; 7 bases match TRBD1. V lost 6 bases to trimming and J lost 0 bases; unmatched junction nucleotides: 10. CDR1 and CDR2 from the germline V gene are MRHNA and SNTAGT. The CDR3 contains 16 residues.

This sequence joins TRBV4-1 and TRBJ2-7; the D is unclear. CDR1 MGHRA and CDR2 YSYEKL come from the germline V gene. This CDR3 spans 13 amino acids. The ends were cut back, 0 bases at V and 5 bases at J, with 8 bases in the middle. CDR3 bases: TGCGCCAGCAGCCAAGACCACAGAGACGAGCAGTACTTC. It encodes CASSQDHRDEQYF.

As concerns this clone: Germline is not matched at one junction end, which may reflect a read error. V is TRBV10-3 and J is TRBJ2-6; D possibly corresponds to TRBD1 (5 bases). The CDR3 is made up of 16 amino acids. Germline loops: CDR1 ENHRY, CDR2 SYGVKD. The CDR3 nucleotides are TGTGCCATCAGTGGGTCGTTGAGCTCTGGGGCCAACGTCCTGACCTTC. This translates into CAISGSLSSGANVLTF.

The rearrangement uses TRBV5-8 and TRBJ1-1; D ambiguous. Per the germline V gene, CDR1 is SGHTS and CDR2 is YDEGEE. CDR3 size: 11 residues. V lost 3 bases to trimming and J lost 6 bases, with 6 bases between them. CDR3 loop: CASSSLAEAFF. The CDR3 DNA reads as TGTGCCAGCAGCTCCCTCGCTGAAGCTTTCTTT.

The genes are TRBV7-3 and TRBJ2-5; D may match TRBD1 or TRBD2 (5 bases each). Trimming left V 2 bases short and J 11 bases short, with 21 bases between. Germline lookup yields CDR1 SGHTA and CDR2 FQGTGA. CDR3 length: 15 amino acids. CDR3 bases: TGTGCCAGCAGCTTAGGGGCCGGGGTCCCTGGGGAGCAGTACTTC. Encoded protein: CASSLGAGVPGEQYF. Looking up the rest from reference TRBV7-3 and TRBJ2-5 gives the full variable domain: GAGVSQTPSNKVTEKGKYVELRCDPISGHTALYWYRQSLGQGPEFLIYFQGTGAADDSGLPNDRFFAVRPEGSVSTLKIQRTERGDSAVYLCASSLGAGVPGEQYFGPGTRLLVL.

V is TRBV28 and J is TRBJ2-1; 10 bases agree with TRBD2. V lost 5 bases, J lost 9 bases, and 10 bases stayed unmatched. The CDR3 is 15 residues long. Per the germline V gene, CDR1 is MDHEN and CDR2 is SYDVKM. CDR3 DNA sequence: TGTGCCAGCAGTCCCAGCCTAGCGGGAGTCTTTGAGCAGTTCTTC. This gives the protein CASSPSLAGVFEQFF.

The chain is built from TRBV10-2 and TRBJ2-5, with D possibly called TRBD1 or TRBD2 (5 bases each). Trimming took off 6 bases at V and 0 bases at J, with 11 bases between the two ends. CDR3 size: 14 residues. Germline V CDR1 and CDR2: WSHSY, SAAADI. The CDR3 region has the DNA TGCGCCAGCAGCAGATGGGGGTACCAAGAGACCCAGTACTTC. This gives the protein CASSRWGYQETQYF.

This chain links TRBV6-5 with TRBJ2-7; 7 bases fit TRBD2. The CDR3 has 12 residues. The V gene end was trimmed by 6 bases and the J gene end by 9 bases; junction bases not matched to a gene: 8. Germline assignment: CDR1 MNHEY and CDR2 SVGAGI. The CDR3 nucleotides are TGTGCCAGCAGGGATCCCGGGGAGGGGCAGTACTTC. Encoded protein: CASRDPGEGQYF.

This sequence joins TRBV28 and TRBJ1-2, with 7 nucleotides matching TRBD1. This CDR3 contains 14 residues. J was trimmed by 4 bases and V by 5 bases; bases with no gene match: 7. CDR1 is MDHEN and CDR2 is SYDVKM in the germline V gene. CDR3 sequence: CASSVDRAAYGYTF. The DNA for the CDR3 is TGTGCCAGCAGTGTAGACAGGGCGGCCTATGGCTACACCTTC.

This clone was detected once. The CDR3 region has the DNA TGTGCCAGCAGTGAAGGAAGATGGCCCCAGCATTTT. Translated: CASSEGRWPQHF. The chain has TRBV25-1 and TRBJ1-5; no clear D gene. Germline CDR1 and CDR2: MGHDK and SYGVNS. CDR3 length equals 12 residues. Between the trimmed V and J ends, which lost 2 bases and 9 bases, there was a span of 8 bases.

V and J are TRBV7-4 and TRBJ1-1; 10 bases are shared with TRBD1. The CDR3 is made up of 15 amino acids. V lost 8 bases to trimming and J lost 8 bases; unmatched junction nucleotides: 14. Germline V gene lookup returns CDR1 SGHVT and CDR2 SQSDAQ. The CDR3 sequence is CASQNRRTGGSEAFF. The CDR3 bases are TGTGCCAGCCAGAACCGAAGGACAGGGGGGTCCGAAGCTTTCTTT.

The chain joins TRBV9 to TRBJ2-1; 8 nucleotides agree with TRBD2. The germline CDR1 and CDR2 sequences are SGDLS and YYNGEE. CDR3 length: 16 residues. Losses at the gene ends were 0 bases for V and 4 bases for J; bases not matched to a gene: 6. This CDR3 reads CASSVVAGGPYNEQFF. CDR3 DNA: TGTGCCAGCAGCGTAGTGGCGGGAGGTCCGTACAATGAGCAGTTCTTC.

The rearrangement links TRBV15 to TRBJ2-1; a possible D gene is TRBD1 (6 bases). The CDR3 loop spans 16 amino acids. Germline CDR1 is LNHNV and CDR2 is YYDKDF (reference sequence). Trimming took off 5 bases at V and 2 bases at J, with 16 bases between the two ends. The CDR3 DNA is TGTGCCACCAGCCGAAACCAGGGGAGTCCCTACAATGAGCAGTTCTTC. Its protein product is CATSRNQGSPYNEQFF.